This TCR beta chain is from a study of long-term antiretroviral therapy in people with HIV (dated by TCRdb to 2022 to 2024). About the study as a whole: Collection of the earliest samples took place about a decade ahead of the 2015 WHO recommendation for immediate ART, at a time when ART was typically delayed until CD4 counts fell. About 35% of the 30 participants with HIV were female. From fewer than 35 adults with confirmed HIV infection, the cohort provided some 200 cryopreserved PBMC samples, gathered serially across a mean of approximately six years (range 1-12). No cross-contamination during QIAcube processing was shown when test extractions of a monoclonal T-cell line were performed alongside 30 to 40 polyclonal samples. This retrospective serial study examined whether starting ART and sustained HIV suppression were associated with changes in the composition and diversity of the TRB repertoire in peripheral blood.

The study at large found these results: Inferences about post-ART repertoire changes are limited because no data were available on ART adherence, viral resistance or therapy changes. Expanded TRB clones identified before ART initiation dominated the repertoire across all time points, though the dominance fluctuated and decreased in many PLHIV after ART. Because PBMC availability was limited, only the TCR beta chain was sequenced, with no alpha chain pairing. Compared with controls, HIV repertoires had narrower CDR3 length ranges, and the network structure pointed to an antigen-experienced repertoire that shifted only slightly toward naive after ART. Starting ART was linked to a significant rise in TRB diversity, yet even after long-term ART the diversity remained significantly lower than in transplant donor controls. The samples span the years 2004 to 2017, and the ART regimens used at that time may not be as effective as current regimens. Because cell numbers in pre-ART samples were limited, unsorted PBMC were profiled instead of sorted CD4+ and CD8+ T cells.

For this clone: No cognate antigen has been identified for it. It has no much larger one-base neighbor in the sample; base qualities were not kept.

V and J lose 4 bases and 6 bases, and a span of 19 bases separates them. For CDR1 and CDR2, the germline V gene (reference sequence) lists SEHNR and FQNEAQ. There are 16 amino acids in the CDR3, from cysteine to phenylalanine inclusive. The sequence is cut down to CDR3 DNA, 48 bases in frame from base 1. Participants were included only if at least one PBMC sample before ART initiation and at least two post-ART samples were available. All participants with HIV were treated in the United States of America. Before DNA extraction, cryopreserved samples containing about 0.9-11 million PBMC were thawed and washed. At the time of the earliest PBMC sample, participants with HIV were aged between about 20 and 60 years. PBMC samples from each participant spanned 1-4 timepoints before ART initiation and 2-8 timepoints after ART initiation, with a median of 7 samples. For every participant, serial HIV viral load, CD4+ T-cell count, ART history and demographic data were obtained. Using a Qiagen kit on a QIAcube, genomic DNA was extracted from unsorted PBMC, with samples processed in batches of 12.

The immunoSEQ hsTCRB v3.0 assay was used at survey level resolution for TRB variable region sequencing. The targeted TRB sequencing depth was about 40,000-50,000 T-cell genomes per sample. An Illumina MiSeq with a v3 150-cycle kit was used to sequence the pooled TRB libraries. On the authors' methods: Repertoire analysis was performed in R inside a reproducible Nextflow workflow that covered QC, data transformation and analysis. LymphoSeq2, an R package for AIRR-Seq data exploration, was used to implement custom analyses. Several samples yielding fewer than 5000 total TRB sequences were excluded, leaving 188 analyzed HIV repertoires. Among the 180 to 200 HIV repertoires that were kept, under 60 were collected before ART initiation and roughly 130 were collected after ART initiation. Repertoires were downsampled to 5000 TRB nucleotide sequences, and summary statistics were averaged over 100 downsampling iterations. Only TRB sequences with CDR3 regions of at least seven amino acids were retained for analysis. Diversity was assessed using a clonality score derived from Shannon entropy and using the Gini coefficient. In repertoire networks, the top 5000 CDR3 amino acid sequences were linked whenever an edit distance of one separated two sequences. Antigen specificity groups and MHC restriction were predicted for TRB CDR3 amino acid sequences with GLIPH2. To flag known associations with CMV, EBV, HIV or tissue antigens, CDR3 amino acid sequences were compared against VDJdb and McPAS-TCR. Pre-ART, post-ART and control groups were compared with Wilcoxon signed-rank tests and Holm-Bonferroni correction. What TCRdb holds here is the immuneACCESS table cut down to in-frame rearrangements. Part of the clones is not present; checked against another copy, under half of the missing clones reflect an unresolved V gene, and the others are unexplained. D and trimming come from the DNA, and the V and J calls and clone size come from that table. The sample profile shows roughly 20,000 clones; 79% of them were found once. The ten most abundant clones make up roughly 10% of the sample.

This chain is built from TRBV7-9 and TRBJ2-1; the D region possibly corresponds to TRBD2 (6 bases align). The source material was unsorted PBMCs, sampled 4.1 years after starting antiretroviral therapy. This TCR was sampled from a woman in her thirties or forties with HIV. The encoded CDR3 is CASSSRGYMGLNEQFF. At the DNA level, the sequence is TGTGCCAGCAGCTCTCGCGGCTATATGGGACTCAATGAGCAGTTCTTC.